The rows below give T cell receptor beta chains drawn from one sample of a study of response to subunit inactivated influenza vaccine. In TCRdb, the RT-PCR reads were re-called with MiXCR into one record per CDR3 protein. The sample holds 860,000 or so distinct CDR3 sequences, over 20% seen once. Sequenced material: PBMCs from blood, taken roughly 5 days after vaccination. All receptors come from a man aged 45-65 years who received an inactivated influenza vaccine. The CDR3 runs from the conserved cysteine through the conserved F or W. Fields, in order: clone size, D gene, J gene, V gene, CDR3 DNA, CDR3 protein. A D gene is named only where the DNA matches it firmly. Where a row states a size, it is once, few, many or the class of an expanded clone; other rows omit it.

>.|TRBD1|TRBJ2-2|TRBV11-2
TGTGCCAGCAGCTTAAGGGGACAGGGGGACGGGGAGCTGTTTTTT
CASSLRGQGDGELFF
>.|TRBD2|TRBJ2-7|TRBV11-2
TGTGCCAGCAGTCGAACTAGCGGGACCCCTCCCCGCGAGCAGTACTTC
CASSRTSGTPPREQYF
>.|.|TRBJ2-2|TRBV7-3
TGTGCCAGCAGCTTAAATGGGTTTAAGGGGAACACCGGGGAGCTGTTTTTT
CASSLNGFKGNTGELFF
>few|.|TRBJ2-7|TRBV12-3/TRBV12-4
TGTGCCAGCAGTTTTCATGCCGGATTACCCTACGAGCAGTACTTC
CASSFHAGLPYEQYF
>.|TRBD1|TRBJ2-1|TRBV18
TGTGCCAGCTCACTGAATACAGGGGGCGAGAGCAATGAGCAGTTCTTC
CASSLNTGGESNEQFF
>.|.|TRBJ1-6|TRBV20-1
TGCAGTGCTAGAGACTTAGAGTGGGCCGAGAATTCACCCCTCCACTTT
CSARDLEWAENSPLHF
>.|.|TRBJ1-2|TRBV29-1
TGCAGCGGCCTGGATACCAGGGCGAACTATGGCTACACCTTC
CSGLDTRANYGYTF
>few|.|TRBJ1-2|TRBV20-1
TGCAGTGCGGGAGATTATGGCTACACCTTC
CSAGDYGYTF
>.|.|TRBJ2-7|TRBV6-5
TGTGCCAGCAGTTACTCGAGGGGGGCTTACCCCTACGAGCAGTACTTC
CASSYSRGAYPYEQYF
>once|TRBD2|TRBJ2-3|TRBV4-3
TGCGCCAGCAGCCAAGACTTAGGAGGTAGCGGGGGCCTCACAGATACGCAGTATTTT
CASSQDLGGSGGLTDTQYF
>few|.|TRBJ2-5|TRBV7-6
TGTGCCAGCAGCTTAGCATTGCTCGAAAAGACCCAGTACTTC
CASSLALLEKTQYF